This paragraph reports one TCR beta chain. The sample originates from a study of relationships among human T cell subsets. Bead selections for CD25, CD56 and CD294 left a flow-through collected as Th1 cells. The V and J ends lost 6 bases and 8 bases respectively, with 8 bases between them. The CDR3 has 11 residues. Per germline, CDR1 LGHNA and CDR2 YNFKEQ. Semiquantitative ARM-PCR amplified T cell receptor alpha and beta CDR3 regions from mRNA. Exponential amplification used communal superprimers after tagged nested gene-specific primers in ARM-PCR. TCRdb passed the multiplex PCR reads through MiXCR, listing each CDR3 protein once. The repertoire has 13,000 or so distinct CDR3 sequences, around 64% of them found once; the top ten carry about 27%.

The source material was CD4+ Th1 cells sorted from blood. V usage is TRBV4-2 and J usage is TRBJ2-1, with D possibly TRBD2 on 6 matching bases. This TCR was recovered from a man aged 40-49 years in good health. The CDR3: CASRGEDEQFF. The CDR3 DNA is TGTGCCAGCAGAGGGGAGGATGAGCAGTTCTTC.